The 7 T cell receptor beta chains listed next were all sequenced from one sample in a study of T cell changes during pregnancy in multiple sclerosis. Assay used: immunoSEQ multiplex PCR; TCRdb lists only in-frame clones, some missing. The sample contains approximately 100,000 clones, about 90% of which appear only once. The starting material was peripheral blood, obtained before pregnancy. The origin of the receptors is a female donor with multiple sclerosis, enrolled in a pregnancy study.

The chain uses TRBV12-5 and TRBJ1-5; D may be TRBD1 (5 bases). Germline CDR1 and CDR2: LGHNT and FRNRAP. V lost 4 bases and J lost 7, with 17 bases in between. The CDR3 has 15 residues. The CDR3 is CASGYGQRGGQPQHF. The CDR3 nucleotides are TGTGCTAGTGGTTATGGTCAGAGGGGAGGCCAGCCCCAGCATTTT.

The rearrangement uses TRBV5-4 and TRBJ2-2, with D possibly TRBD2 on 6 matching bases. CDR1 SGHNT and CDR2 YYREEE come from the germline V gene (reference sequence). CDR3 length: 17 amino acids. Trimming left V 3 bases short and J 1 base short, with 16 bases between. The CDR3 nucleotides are TGTGCCAGCAGCTCAGCTAATAGGCGGGAGAACACCGGGGAGCTGTTTTTT. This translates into CASSSANRRENTGELFF.

For the CDR3, the DNA is TGCGCCAGCAGCTTGGCAGGGACAGGGGGCGAAAAACTGTTTTTT. It is translated as CASSLAGTGGEKLFF. The chain employs TRBV5-1 and TRBJ1-4; 12 positions match TRBD1. The V gene's germline CDR1 is SGHRS and CDR2 YFSETQ. CDR3 size: 15 residues. With V trimmed by 0 bases and J by 8 bases, 2 bases remained unmatched. The full variable domain, with the rest looked up from reference TRBV5-1 and TRBJ1-4, is KAGVTQTPRYLIKTRGQQVTLSCSPISGHRSVSWYQQTPGQGLQFLFEYFSETQRNKGNFPGRFSGRQFSNSRSEMNVSTLELGDSALYLCASSLAGTGGEKLFFGSGTQLSVL.

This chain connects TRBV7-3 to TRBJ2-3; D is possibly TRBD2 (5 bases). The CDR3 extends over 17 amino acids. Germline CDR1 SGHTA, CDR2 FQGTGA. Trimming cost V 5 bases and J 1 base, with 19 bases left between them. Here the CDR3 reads CASSLRTLSGGTDTQYF. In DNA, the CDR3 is TGTGCCAGCAGCCTACGGACTCTCTCAGGTGGCACAGATACGCAGTATTTT.

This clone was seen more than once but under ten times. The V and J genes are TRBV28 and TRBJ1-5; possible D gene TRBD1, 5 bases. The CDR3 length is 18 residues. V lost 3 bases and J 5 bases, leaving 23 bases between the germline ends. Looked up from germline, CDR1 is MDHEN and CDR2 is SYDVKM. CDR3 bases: TGTGCCAGCAGTTTCTCGGCAGGGCTTGGGAACTTAGATCAGCCCCAGCATTTT. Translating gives CASSFSAGLGNLDQPQHF.

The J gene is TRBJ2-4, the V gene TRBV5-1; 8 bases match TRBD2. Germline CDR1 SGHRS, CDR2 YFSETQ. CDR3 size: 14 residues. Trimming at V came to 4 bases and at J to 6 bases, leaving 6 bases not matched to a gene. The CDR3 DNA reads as TGCGCCAGCAGCGACACGGGAGGGGGAAACATTCAGTACTTC. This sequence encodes CASSDTGGGNIQYF.

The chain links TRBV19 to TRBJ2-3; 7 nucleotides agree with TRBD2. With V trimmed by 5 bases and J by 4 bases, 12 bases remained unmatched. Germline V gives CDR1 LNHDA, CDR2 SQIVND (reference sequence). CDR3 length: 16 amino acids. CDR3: CASSPGGGRSADTQYF. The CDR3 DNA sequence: TGTGCCAGTAGTCCCGGGGGAGGGAGGTCGGCAGATACGCAGTATTTT.